These 10 T cell receptor beta chains came from one sample sequenced in a study of cytomegalovirus exposure and HLA in healthy donors. 60 Vbeta and 13 Jbeta primers were used in PCR. Clones were read by immunoSEQ multiplex PCR, and TCRdb kept only the in-frame ones, dropping some. This repertoire includes approximately 150,000 clones. The sample taken for sequencing was PBMCs. These receptors all stem from a male donor in good health and CMV-seronegative.

The V call is TRBV14, the J call TRBJ2-1; D gene uncertain. The ends were cut back, 0 bases at V and 5 bases at J, with 11 bases in the middle. The CDR3 length is 15 residues. Looked up from germline, CDR1 is SGHDN and CDR2 is FVKESK. CDR3 loop: CASSQEGHYNNEQFF. The DNA of the CDR3 is TGTGCCAGCAGCCAAGAGGGTCACTACAACAATGAGCAGTTCTTC.

This chain links TRBV19 with TRBJ2-7; weak D call: TRBD2 (7 bases). V was pared by 11 bases and J by 1 base, with 12 bases between. The CDR3 extends over 12 amino acids. In germline, CDR1 is LNHDA, CDR2 SQIVND (reference sequence). This chain's CDR3 is CAVGGVSYEQYF. CDR3 in DNA: TGTGCCGTAGGGGGGGTTTCCTACGAGCAGTACTTC.

The gene calls are TRBV27 and TRBJ2-7, with 9 bases identical to TRBD1. V was clipped by 0 bases and J by 5 bases; unmatched bases: 11. Germline CDR1 is MNHEY and CDR2 is SMNVEV (reference sequence). The CDR3 contains 17 residues. The CDR3 DNA follows: TGTGCCAGCAGTTTATCAACAGGGGGCTATTCTCTCAACGAGCAGTACTTC. It specifies CASSLSTGGYSLNEQYF.

J is TRBJ2-2 and V is TRBV29-1; 7 nucleotides line up with TRBD2. Germline V CDR1 and CDR2: SQVTM, ANQGSEA. With 5 bases clipped from V and 3 bases from J, the junction kept 6 bases outside the gene matches. The CDR3 spans 14 residues. The CDR3 here is CSVRRERDTGELFF. The CDR3, as DNA: TGCAGCGTTAGGCGGGAGCGGGACACCGGGGAGCTGTTTTTT.

The chain recombines TRBV30 with TRBJ1-4, with TRBD1 matching 9 bases. Germline V gene lookup returns CDR1 GTSNPN and CDR2 SVGIG (reference sequence). This CDR3 comprises 15 residues. V lost 3 bases, J lost 7 bases, and 9 bases stayed unmatched. Written as DNA, the CDR3 is TGTGCCTGGAGCCCAATAGACAGGGGGGGTGAAAAACTGTTTTTT. Residues: CAWSPIDRGGEKLFF.

The CDR3 protein is CASSEGQSSGNTIYF. The CDR3 DNA follows: TGTGCCAGCTCGGAAGGACAGAGCTCTGGAAACACCATATATTTT. The chain is built from TRBV18 and TRBJ1-3; the D gene is possibly TRBD1 (6 bases). CDR1 and CDR2 from the germline V gene are KGHSH and LQKENI. The CDR3 runs to 15 residues. Trimming removed 6 bases at V and 0 bases at J, with 12 bases between. The variable domain in full, completed from reference TRBV18 and TRBJ1-3, reads NAGVMQNPRHLVRRRGQEARLRCSPMKGHSHVYWYRQLPEEGLKFMVYLQKENIIDESGMPKERFSAEFPKEGPSILRIQQVVRGDSAAYFCASSEGQSSGNTIYFGEGSWLTVV.

The chain links TRBV2 to TRBJ2-7; 13 positions agree with TRBD2. J lost 6 bases, V lost 10 bases, and 9 bases had no gene match. The CDR3 totals 14 residues. Germline assignment: CDR1 SNHLY and CDR2 FYNNEI. CDR3 nucleotide sequence: TGTGCCACCTCCGGACTAGCGGGAGCCCTCGAGCAGTACTTC. Residues: CATSGLAGALEQYF.

The rearrangement joins TRBV5-4 to TRBJ2-1; possibly TRBD2 for D (6 bases). Germline CDR1 SGHNT, CDR2 YYREEE (reference sequence). The CDR3 contains 14 residues. Trimming cost V 3 bases and J 9 bases, with 16 bases left between them. Here the CDR3 reads CASSSGTSRGEQFF. In nucleotides, the CDR3 is TGTGCCAGCAGCTCGGGGACTTCCCGGGGTGAGCAGTTCTTC.

The chain is built from TRBV6-1 and TRBJ1-6; D is uncertain. CDR1 and CDR2 from the germline V gene are MNHNS and SASEGT. V gave up 6 bases and J gave up 5 bases, with 11 bases separating them. The CDR3 is 14 amino acids. The CDR3 region is CASRSHHNNSPLHF. In DNA form, the CDR3 reads TGTGCCAGCAGGAGCCACCATAATAATTCACCCCTCCACTTT.

This chain links TRBV27 with TRBJ1-5, with a weak D call TRBD1 (5 bases). V lost 10 bases and J 3 bases, leaving 19 bases between the germline ends. Germline CDR1 MNHEY, CDR2 SMNVEV (reference sequence). This CDR3 region has 15 residues. The CDR3 here is CAIITGTADNQPQHF. The CDR3 nucleotides are TGTGCCATCATCACCGGGACTGCTGACAATCAGCCCCAGCATTTT.